A selection of T cell receptor beta chains follows, all from one sample in a study of blood T cells in healthy people across ages. TCRdb itself ran the 5' RACE reads through MiXCR, one entry per CDR3 protein. Of roughly 720,000 distinct CDR3 sequences listed, less than 70% are singletons. The source material was blood. Receptor source: an elderly man in good health. Each CDR3 is given without its conserved first and last residue.

V	J	CDR3
TRBV29-1	TRBJ1-4	SVSLDATNEKLF
TRBV6-5	TRBJ2-7	ATEGGTGAYEQY
TRBV10-3	TRBJ2-7	AIREREGSYEQY
TRBV21-1	TRBJ2-3	ASSTSDQPLTDTQY
TRBV6-1	TRBJ2-3	ASSAKRGSTDTQY
TRBV7-3	TRBJ2-3	ASSPGLAGPTDTQY
TRBV12-5	TRBJ2-5	ASAPGTGVHEQY
TRBV9	TRBJ2-1	ASSVGGFYNEQF
TRBV3-1	TRBJ2-4	ASAGGNRGLAKNIQY
TRBV6-1	TRBJ2-1	ASSEKGEGEEF
TRBV10-3	TRBJ2-5	AISIGQAQETQY
TRBV27	TRBJ2-7	ASSFLRGFYEQY
TRBV4-2	NA	ASSRTTGVEQY
TRBV20-1	TRBJ1-2	SHGQANPGYGYT
TRBV11-2	TRBJ2-4	ASSLDRGAGKNIQY
TRBV7-2	TRBJ2-7	ASSLMGKVNYEQY
TRBV9	TRBJ1-2	ASSVAGQTYGYT
TRBV6-2/TRBV6-3	TRBJ1-1	ASSYYGENTEAF
TRBV29-1	TRBJ2-1	SALTGGGEQF
TRBV28	TRBJ2-6	ASSFRGAGANVLT
TRBV29-1	TRBJ2-1	SVVYISYNEQF
TRBV9	TRBJ1-6	AKEFSSYNSPLH
TRBV9	TRBJ2-6	ASSGGLGSGANVLT
TRBV12-3/TRBV12-4	TRBJ2-4	ASSSDKAKNIQY
TRBV7-9	TRBJ1-4	ASSLGGGEKLF
TRBV7-9	TRBJ1-1	ASSKQGFAEAF
TRBV27	TRBJ1-5	ASSLRPGAGNQPQH
TRBV5-1	TRBJ2-5	ASSLPGGRETQY
TRBV3-1	TRBJ2-3	ATPRGSGRYTQY
TRBV15	TRBJ1-1	ATSRDRINTEAF
TRBV5-1	TRBJ1-2	ASSLEGTEGYT
TRBV7-3	TRBJ2-1	ASSLNSVAGEQF
TRBV10-3	TRBJ2-1	ATSIANEQF
TRBV6-5	TRBJ2-7	ASSRGQGAHEQY
TRBV20-1	TRBJ2-5	SARVYRGPQETQY
TRBV12-3/TRBV12-4	TRBJ1-2	ASRQQGEVYGYT
TRBV28	TRBJ2-7	ASSPIRESSYEQN
TRBV2	TRBJ2-7	ASRTPGTGPKVGYEQY
TRBV7-6	TRBJ1-1	ASSLIYSGAHTEAF
TRBV12-3/TRBV12-4	TRBJ2-6	ASSFGVSGANVLT
TRBV7-2	TRBJ2-3	ASSLGHQGDTQY
TRBV2	TRBJ2-5	ASSRGMAETQY
TRBV5-1	NA	ASSLEAGGPSEQY
TRBV6-6	TRBJ2-3	ASSPQGADRYAY
TRBV2	TRBJ2-5	ASRGSGSPQETQY
TRBV5-1	TRBJ2-1	ASSWYSGRPYNEQF